Following are 20 T cell receptor beta chains from one sample sequenced in a study of cytomegalovirus exposure and HLA in healthy donors. With 60 Vbeta and 13 Jbeta primers, the PCR was carried out. Clones were read by immunoSEQ multiplex PCR, and TCRdb kept only the in-frame ones, dropping some. The profile shows around 150,000 clones, less than 90% of them singletons. Sequencing used PBMCs. The source of these receptors is a man over 45 in good health and CMV-seropositive.

The chain links TRBV15 to TRBJ2-5; 10 bases fit TRBD2. The CDR3 is 17 amino acids. Germline CDR1 LNHNV, CDR2 YYDKDF (reference sequence). Trimming removed 0 bases from V and 6 bases from J; junction bases left unmatched: 10. The CDR3 DNA follows: TGTGCCACCAGCAGAGAAAGCGGGGGGGCCGATCGGCAGACCCAGTACTTC. Translating gives CATSRESGGADRQTQYF.

The rearrangement links TRBV7-6 to TRBJ1-4; D ambiguous. Deletions cut 5 bases from V and 6 bases from J, with 16 bases between. CDR3 length: 15 amino acids. Germline assignment: CDR1 SGHVS and CDR2 FNYEAQ. The CDR3 protein is CASSDKGVGDEKLFF. The CDR3 nucleotides are TGTGCCAGCAGCGACAAGGGCGTCGGGGATGAAAAACTGTTTTTT.

This chain uses TRBV19 with TRBJ1-2; 9 bases line up with TRBD1. Germline values: CDR1 LNHDA, CDR2 SQIVND (reference sequence). V lost 4 bases and J lost 0; bases outside the gene matches: 6. There are 16 residues in the CDR3. DNA for the CDR3: TGTGCCAGTAGTAGCCTACAGGGGGCCGCTAACTATGGCTACACCTTC. The encoded protein is CASSSLQGAANYGYTF. The entire variable domain, with the rest obtained from reference TRBV19 and TRBJ1-2, is as follows: DGGITQSPKYLFRKEGQNVTLSCEQNLNHDAMYWYRQDPGQGLRLIYYSQIVNDFQKGDIAEGYSVSREKKESFPLTVTSAQKNPTAFYLCASSSLQGAANYGYTFGSGTRLTVV.

The CDR3 DNA reads TGTGCCAGCAGAACGACAGCCGGGGGAGAGACCCAGTACTTC. This encodes CASRTTAGGETQYF. This chain connects TRBV28 to TRBJ2-5, with D perhaps TRBD2 (6 bases). The CDR3 length is 14 residues. The V and J ends lost 6 bases and 4 bases respectively, with 15 bases between them. The germline V gene encodes CDR1 MDHEN and CDR2 SYDVKM. Variable domain in full (rest from reference TRBV28 and TRBJ2-5): DVKVTQSSRYLVKRTGEKVFLECVQDMDHENMFWYRQDPGLGLRLIYFSYDVKMKEKGDIPEGYSVSREKKERFSLILESASTNQTSMYLCASRTTAGGETQYFGPGTRLLVL.

The genes are TRBV7-9 and TRBJ2-7; 13 bases fit TRBD2. Germline V CDR1 and CDR2: SEHNR, FQNEAQ (reference sequence). This CDR3 has 17 amino acids. Trimming at V came to 4 bases and at J to 5 bases, leaving 11 bases not matched to a gene. CDR3 region: CASSYHPTSGRANEQYF. CDR3 sequence (DNA): TGTGCCAGCAGCTACCACCCTACTAGCGGGAGGGCTAACGAGCAGTACTTC.

The CDR3 sequence is CASSPLAGDLTGELFF. The CDR3 DNA reads TGTGCCAGCAGCCCATTAGCGGGGGACCTCACCGGGGAGCTGTTTTTT. V is TRBV5-4 and J is TRBJ2-2; 9 nucleotides agree with TRBD2. Germline assignment: CDR1 SGHNT and CDR2 YYREEE (reference sequence). The J segment lost 4 bases and the V segment lost 4 bases, leaving 8 bases of the junction unmatched. This CDR3 has 16 residues.

This clone was picked up one time. The CDR3 spells CASSEGNYYEQYF. The CDR3 nucleotides are TGTGCCAGCAGTGAAGGGAACTACTACGAGCAGTACTTC. This chain uses TRBV2 with TRBJ2-7; D not certain. The CDR3 spans 13 residues. Trimming took off 1 base at V and 3 bases at J, with 7 bases between the two ends. In germline, CDR1 is SNHLY, CDR2 FYNNEI.

The chain employs TRBV7-2 and TRBJ2-3; 8 nucleotides agree with TRBD2. V was clipped by 5 bases and J by 4 bases; unmatched bases: 11. Looked up from germline, CDR1 is SGHTA and CDR2 is FQGNSA. This CDR3 region has 16 residues. CDR3 sequence: CASSLRGSGASDTQYF. CDR3 nucleotides: TGTGCCAGCAGCCTACGGGGTAGCGGGGCCTCAGATACGCAGTATTTT.

This chain uses TRBV28 with TRBJ2-7; the match to TRBD2 covers 7 bases. J gave up 3 bases and V 2 bases, and 19 bases lay outside the gene matches. Germline loops: CDR1 MDHEN, CDR2 SYDVKM. This CDR3 has 19 residues. The CDR3 DNA sequence: TGTGCCAGCAGTTTACGCCCGTGGGAAAGAGCGGGGCATCTCTACGAGCAGTACTTC. Protein sequence: CASSLRPWERAGHLYEQYF.

The chain couples TRBV2 to TRBJ1-5; D is ambiguous. V dropped 6 bases and J dropped 0 bases, with 12 bases sitting between them. The CDR3 totals 15 residues. Germline V gene sequence: CDR1 SNHLY, CDR2 FYNNEI. CDR3 in amino acids: CASRSTAYSNQPQHF. The CDR3 DNA sequence: TGTGCCAGCAGGTCCACTGCCTATAGCAATCAGCCCCAGCATTTT.

The chain joins TRBV4-1 to TRBJ2-1; D possibly corresponds to TRBD1 (5 bases). The V gene lost 3 bases and the J gene lost 2 bases, with 11 bases spanning the gap. This CDR3 has 15 amino acids. Germline V CDR1 and CDR2: MGHRA, YSYEKL. In DNA form, the CDR3 reads TGCGCCAGCAGCCAGACAGAACAGCCCTACAATGAGCAGTTCTTC. Translated: CASSQTEQPYNEQFF.

This chain connects TRBV28 to TRBJ2-7; D call uncertain. Germline V CDR1 and CDR2: MDHEN, SYDVKM. The CDR3 covers 16 residues. V lost 5 bases, J lost 0 bases, and 17 bases lay in between. The CDR3 bases are TGTGCCAGCAGTCCCAACCCGGTGATGAGCTCCTACGAGCAGTACTTC. This encodes CASSPNPVMSSYEQYF.

The chain carries TRBV11-2 and TRBJ2-5; TRBD2 aligns across 8 bases. CDR3 size: 15 residues. J was trimmed by 4 bases and V by 4 bases; bases with no gene match: 8. The germline V gene encodes CDR1 SGHAT and CDR2 FQNNGV. This CDR3 reads CASSSSGTRGETQYF. The CDR3 DNA is TGTGCCAGCAGCTCGTCCGGGACTAGAGGAGAGACCCAGTACTTC.

On this clone: Other DNA sequences in this specimen translate into the identical CDR3. The rearrangement uses TRBV9 and TRBJ1-3; a weak D match, TRBD1 (5 bases). This CDR3 comprises 14 residues. Germline V lookup: CDR1 SGDLS, CDR2 YYNGEE. Trimming shortened V by 2 bases and J by 4 bases, and 10 bases separated the two germline ends. This chain's CDR3 is CASSVGGTGNTIYF. The CDR3 DNA sequence: TGTGCCAGCAGCGTTGGGGGGACCGGAAACACCATATATTTT.

The chain couples TRBV4-2 to TRBJ2-7, with 13 bases aligning to TRBD2. V lost 4 bases to trimming and J lost 6 bases; unmatched junction nucleotides: 6. The V gene's germline CDR1 is LGHNA and CDR2 YNFKEQ. CDR3 length: 15 amino acids. The CDR3 sequence: CASSLPGTSGAEQYF. The CDR3 nucleotides are TGTGCCAGCAGCCTACCCGGGACTAGCGGGGCCGAGCAGTACTTC.

This clone was seen a single time. J is TRBJ2-2 and V is TRBV18, with 8 bases lining up with TRBD2. Germline assignment: CDR1 KGHSH and CDR2 LQKENI. The CDR3 extends over 16 amino acids. After removal of 4 bases from V and 1 base from J, the junction contained 5 bases not matched to a gene. The CDR3 protein is CASSLNSGKNTGELFF. CDR3 nucleotide sequence: TGTGCCAGCTCACTCAATAGCGGGAAGAACACCGGGGAGCTGTTTTTT.

This sequence joins TRBV5-6 and TRBJ1-6; a possible D gene is TRBD1 (5 bases). Germline V gene data show CDR1 as SGHDT and CDR2 as YYEEEE. V lost 4 bases and J lost 6, with 11 bases in between. The CDR3 contains 14 residues. The CDR3 spells CASSGGLINSPLHF. As DNA, the CDR3 is TGTGCCAGCAGCGGGGGACTGATTAATTCACCCCTCCACTTT.

The chain joins TRBV5-5 to TRBJ1-3; D ambiguous. The ends were cut back, 1 base at V and 0 bases at J, with 8 bases in the middle. Germline CDR1 is SGHKS and CDR2 is YYEKEE (reference sequence). The CDR3 runs to 15 residues. The chain's CDR3 is CASSLFGSSGNTIYF. Here the CDR3 DNA reads TGTGCCAGCAGCTTGTTTGGGAGCTCTGGAAACACCATATATTTT.

V and J are TRBV5-6 and TRBJ2-1; 7 bases match TRBD2. The CDR3 runs 15 residues. The V and J ends lost 7 bases and 7 bases, in that order; junction bases with no gene match: 14. CDR1 SGHDT and CDR2 YYEEEE come from the germline V gene. CDR3 bases: TGTGCCAGCCGAGGGCTAGCGGAATCAGGGAATGAGCAGTTCTTC. Its translation: CASRGLAESGNEQFF.

V usage is TRBV29-1 and J usage is TRBJ2-5, with TRBD1 identical over 12 bases. CDR3 size: 20 residues. V gave up 5 bases and J gave up 5 bases; unmatched junction bases: 24. Per the germline V gene, CDR1 is SQVTM and CDR2 is ANQGSEA. The DNA for the CDR3 is TGCAGCGTTAACGTGCCCACGGGGGACAGGGGGCTGGTAGGAGCTGAGACCCAGTACTTC. Protein: CSVNVPTGDRGLVGAETQYF.